One sample yielded the 30 T cell receptor beta chains listed below, sequenced in a study of response to subunit inactivated influenza vaccine. TCRdb passed the RT-PCR reads through MiXCR, listing each CDR3 protein once. The table records 450,000 to 500,000 distinct CDR3 sequences, 11% of them present only once. This sample comprised PBMCs from blood, obtained 45 days after vaccination. The receptors derive from a man aged 50 to 59 who received an inactivated influenza vaccine.

This clonotype was picked up many times. This chain links TRBV5-1 with TRBJ2-4, with 9 bases lining up with TRBD1. The CDR3 is 15 amino acids. The J segment lost 7 bases and the V segment lost 10 bases, leaving 15 bases of the junction unmatched. The germline gives CDR1 SGHRS, CDR2 YFSETQ. CDR3 sequence (DNA): TGCGCCCTGGGGACAGGGTTTTCCCTCAGGAACATTCAGTACTTC. Amino acid sequence: CALGTGFSLRNIQYF.

This chain uses TRBV5-8 with TRBJ2-7, with D unresolved. Deletions cut 0 bases from V and 2 bases from J, with 9 bases between. This CDR3 is built from 14 residues. Germline V gene sequence: CDR1 SGHTS, CDR2 YDEGEE. The CDR3 DNA sequence: TGTGCCAGCAGCTTGGTGTGGACCCCCTACGAGCAGTACTTC. Protein product: CASSLVWTPYEQYF.

This chain links TRBV12-3 or TRBV12-4 with TRBJ2-7; 7 nucleotides line up with TRBD2. The junction had 6 bases not matched to a gene; V was cut back by 6 bases and J by 1 base. This CDR3 is built from 14 residues. The CDR3 DNA reads as TGTGCCAGCAGCCAACTAGCGCGATCCTACGAGCAGTACTTC. It codes for CASSQLARSYEQYF.

In this sample, this clonotype turned up many times. V is TRBV5-1 and J is TRBJ2-5; D is unresolved. V was clipped by 4 bases and J by 2 bases, with 9 bases between them. Per the germline V gene, CDR1 is SGHRS and CDR2 is YFSETQ. CDR3 length: 13 residues. Written as DNA, the CDR3 is TGCGCCAGCAGCCAAGGGCCACAAGAGACCCAGTACTTC. It translates to CASSQGPQETQYF.

This chain connects TRBV9 to TRBJ1-2, with TRBD1 as a possible D gene (5 bases). The CDR3 sequence is 12 residues long. The germline V gene has CDR1 SGDLS and CDR2 YYNGEE. The V and J ends lost 3 bases and 4 bases respectively, with 7 bases between them. For the CDR3, the DNA is TGTGCCAGCAGCGAGACAGTCTATGGCTACACCTTC. The encoded protein is CASSETVYGYTF.

This clonotype was found a few times. This chain links TRBV9 with TRBJ2-4; D is ambiguous. Germline CDR1 SGDLS, CDR2 YYNGEE. The V end lost 0 bases, the J end lost 6 bases, and 10 bases lay between the germline ends. CDR3 size: 14 residues. CDR3 region: CASSVGAESNIQYF. CDR3 DNA sequence: TGTGCCAGCAGCGTAGGAGCAGAGTCAAACATTCAGTACTTC.

There are many counts of this clonotype. V gene TRBV9 combines with J gene TRBJ2-1, with D unclear. Trimming removed 0 bases at V and 0 bases at J, with 7 bases between. The V gene's germline CDR1 is SGDLS and CDR2 YYNGEE. The CDR3 extends over 15 amino acids. DNA for the CDR3: TGTGCCAGCAGCGTAGTCGGAGTCTCCTACAATGAGCAGTTCTTC. Amino acid sequence: CASSVVGVSYNEQFF.

Many counts were recorded for this clonotype. The J gene is TRBJ2-7, the V gene TRBV20-1; 8 nucleotides line up with TRBD2. The trim removed 3 bases at V and 0 bases at J, leaving 10 bases unmatched. The CDR3 covers 16 residues. The V gene's germline CDR1 is DFQATT and CDR2 SNEGSKA (reference sequence). CDR3 DNA sequence: TGCAGTGCTAGTCCCCCCGGGGGGGGGAGCTCCTACGAGCAGTACTTC. Amino acid sequence: CSASPPGGGSSYEQYF.

V is TRBV12-3 or TRBV12-4 and J is TRBJ2-1, with 10 bases lining up with TRBD2. CDR3 size: 14 residues. V was pared by 5 bases and J by 5 bases, with 3 bases of the junction left unmatched. The CDR3 sequence is CASSPGLADNEQFF. For the CDR3, the DNA is TGTGCCAGCAGTCCCGGACTAGCGGACAATGAGCAGTTCTTC.

This chain connects TRBV28 to TRBJ2-5; the D call may be TRBD1 or TRBD2 (6 bases each). The CDR3 covers 14 residues. V lost 6 bases and J lost 3, with 14 bases in between. From germline, CDR1 is MDHEN and CDR2 SYDVKM. The CDR3 region has the DNA TGTGCCAGCAGCGAGGGGGGAATGGAAGAGACCCAGTACTTC. Amino acid sequence: CASSEGGMEETQYF. The entire variable domain, with the rest obtained from reference TRBV28 and TRBJ2-5, is as follows: DVKVTQSSRYLVKRTGEKVFLECVQDMDHENMFWYRQDPGLGLRLIYFSYDVKMKEKGDIPEGYSVSREKKERFSLILESASTNQTSMYLCASSEGGMEETQYFGPGTRLLVL.

This clonotype occurred many times. This chain joins TRBV15 and TRBJ2-3, with a possible D match to TRBD2 (5 bases). The CDR3 sequence is 15 residues long. Germline values: CDR1 LNHNV, CDR2 YYDKDF (reference sequence). Deletions cut 4 bases from V and 5 bases from J, with 16 bases between. The DNA for the CDR3 is TGTGCCACCAGCAAGGACCGGGGTCCTAGAGATACGCAGTATTTT. Protein product: CATSKDRGPRDTQYF.

This clonotype has more than one count but fewer than ten. V gene TRBV11-2 combines with J gene TRBJ2-6, with TRBD1 as a possible D gene (6 bases). The CDR3 is 18 amino acids. The germline V and J ends were trimmed by 1 base and 0 bases, with 13 bases remaining between them. Germline lookup yields CDR1 SGHAT and CDR2 FQNNGV. The CDR3 is CASSLGGRLLSGANVLTF. CDR3 sequence (DNA): TGTGCCAGCAGCTTAGGGGGGCGCCTTCTCTCTGGGGCCAACGTCCTGACTTTC.

This clonotype occurred a few times. The rearrangement links TRBV11-2 to TRBJ2-6, with 10 bases matching TRBD1. The V and J ends lost 4 bases and 1 base, in that order; junction bases with no gene match: 7. The germline gives CDR1 SGHAT, CDR2 FQNNGV. This CDR3 has 18 amino acids. For the CDR3, the DNA is TGTGCCAGCAGCTCCAGGGACAGGGGTCCGTCTGGGGCCAACGTCCTGACTTTC. This codes for CASSSRDRGPSGANVLTF.

This clonotype appeared a few times. The gene calls are TRBV29-1 and TRBJ2-7; possible D gene TRBD1, 5 bases. Trimming left V 4 bases short and J 2 bases short, with 15 bases between. The CDR3 covers 14 residues. Germline CDR1 SQVTM, CDR2 ANQGSEA. The CDR3 reads CSVGQFFPTYEQYF. The CDR3 nucleotides are TGCAGCGTTGGACAGTTTTTCCCTACCTACGAGCAGTACTTC.

This CDR3 reads CSASRDATNEKLFF. Here the CDR3 DNA reads TGCAGTGCTTCCCGGGACGCCACTAATGAAAAACTGTTTTTT. The gene calls are TRBV20-1 and TRBJ1-4, with a weak D call TRBD1 (5 bases). Germline V CDR1 and CDR2: DFQATT, SNEGSKA (reference sequence). V was cut by 5 bases and J by 2 bases, with 12 bases left in between. This CDR3 has 14 residues.

In its sample, this clonotype was seen many times. The chain combines TRBV20-1 with TRBJ1-1; weak D call: TRBD1 (6 bases). Germline values: CDR1 DFQATT, CDR2 SNEGSKA (reference sequence). The CDR3 has 16 residues. Trimming pared 6 bases from V and 1 base from J, leaving 21 bases between. CDR3 sequence: CSAYQPGGRRNTEAFF. In DNA, the CDR3 is TGCAGTGCGTATCAGCCCGGGGGCAGACGGAACACTGAAGCTTTCTTT.

This clonotype was counted at least ten times. The chain uses TRBV7-3 and TRBJ2-1, with D possibly TRBD2 on 7 matching bases. V lost 5 bases and J 4 bases, leaving 15 bases between the germline ends. The CDR3 runs to 15 residues. Germline CDR1 reads SGHTA; CDR2 reads FQGTGA. CDR3 residues: CASSPRGGGYNEQFF. The CDR3 nucleotides read TGTGCCAGCAGCCCTAGGGGAGGGGGGTACAATGAGCAGTTCTTC.

In its sample, this clonotype was seen a few times. V is TRBV2 and J is TRBJ2-3, with D perhaps matching TRBD2 (5 bases). Germline V lookup: CDR1 SNHLY, CDR2 FYNNEI. The CDR3 covers 15 residues. The V and J ends lost 4 bases and 2 bases respectively, with 13 bases between them. CDR3 sequence reads: CASSGGILPTDTQYF. The CDR3 DNA sequence: TGTGCCAGCAGTGGAGGGATATTGCCCACAGATACGCAGTATTTT.

This clonotype was detected a few times. The rearrangement links TRBV5-6 to TRBJ1-1, with D maybe TRBD1 (5 bases). The CDR3 contains 12 residues. Germline V gives CDR1 SGHDT, CDR2 YYEEEE. Between the trimmed V and J ends, which lost 0 bases and 10 bases, there was a span of 10 bases. For the CDR3, the DNA is TGTGCCAGCAGCTTGGAGGGGTCGCGAGCTTTCTTT. Translated: CASSLEGSRAFF. The entire variable domain, with the rest obtained from reference TRBV5-6 and TRBJ1-1, is as follows: DAGVTQSPTHLIKTRGQQVTLRCSPKSGHDTVSWYQQALGQGPQFIFQYYEEEERQRGNFPDRFSGHQFPNYSSELNVNALLLGDSALYLCASSLEGSRAFFGQGTRLTVV.

The chain couples TRBV12-3 or TRBV12-4 to TRBJ1-6, with TRBD1 matching 9 bases. The V and J ends lost 6 bases and 10 bases, in that order; junction bases with no gene match: 10. This CDR3 spans 15 amino acids. In nucleotides, the CDR3 is TGTGCCAGCAGCCGTCAACAGGGGGCCGGGTCACCCCTCCACTTT. It yields the protein CASSRQQGAGSPLHF.

This chain links TRBV7-2 with TRBJ2-7; 8 bases fit TRBD2. The CDR3 has 14 amino acids. V shed 5 bases, J shed 0 bases, and the junction held 3 bases outside the gene matches. Germline CDR1 reads SGHTA; CDR2 reads FQGNSA. The CDR3 nucleotides are TGTGCCAGCAGCCCCGGACTAGCCTCCTACGAGCAGTACTTC. Translating gives CASSPGLASYEQYF.

The chain joins TRBV4-3 to TRBJ1-1; D call uncertain. The CDR3 extends over 15 amino acids. CDR1 is LGHNA and CDR2 is YSLEER in the germline V gene. Trimming shortened V by 4 bases and J by 4 bases, and 16 bases separated the two germline ends. CDR3 residues: CASSPRKGSSTEAFF. CDR3 nucleotide sequence: TGCGCCAGCAGCCCCAGGAAAGGTTCGAGCACTGAAGCTTTCTTT.

CDR3 protein: CASSPGTGLFLDTEAFF. Written as DNA, the CDR3 is TGTGCCAGCAGCCCCGGGACAGGGCTTTTTCTTGACACTGAAGCTTTCTTT. The gene calls are TRBV7-6 and TRBJ1-1; 9 positions agree with TRBD1. V lost 5 bases to trimming and J lost 3 bases; unmatched junction nucleotides: 13. Germline lookup yields CDR1 SGHVS and CDR2 FNYEAQ. The CDR3 has 17 residues.

The chain joins TRBV6-4 to TRBJ2-3, with a possible D match to TRBD1 (6 bases). The ends were cut back, 3 bases at V and 1 base at J, with 8 bases in the middle. This CDR3 contains 14 residues. Germline CDR1 MRHNA, CDR2 SNTAGT. The DNA of the CDR3 is TGTGCCAGCAGTGAAGAGGGGGGCACAGATACGCAGTATTTT. Translating gives CASSEEGGTDTQYF.

This clonotype was detected only once. The chain uses TRBV6-1 and TRBJ2-3, with D hard to call. CDR3 length: 12 amino acids. V lost 3 bases to trimming and J lost 6 bases, with 7 bases between them. In germline, CDR1 is MNHNS, CDR2 SASEGT. CDR3 protein: CASSEREDTQYF. The CDR3 DNA reads TGTGCCAGCAGTGAGAGAGAGGATACGCAGTATTTT.

In its sample, this clonotype was seen many times. This chain uses TRBV6-5 with TRBJ2-1; 7 nucleotides agree with TRBD2. CDR1 is MNHEY, CDR2 SVGAGI, per germline. The CDR3 loop spans 14 amino acids. The ends lost 4 bases at V and 6 bases at J; junction bases unmatched: 6. The CDR3 bases are TGTGCCAGCAGTTTGGGGCTAGCGGCCAATGAGCAGTTCTTC. As protein: CASSLGLAANEQFF.

This clonotype was seen only a few times. V usage is TRBV10-3 and J usage is TRBJ1-2; weak D call: TRBD1 (6 bases). The CDR3 totals 15 residues. With 7 bases removed from V and 1 base from J, the gap between germline ends came to 16 bases. Germline V gene data show CDR1 as ENHRY and CDR2 as SYGVKD. This CDR3 is CAIKPGTPDNYGYTF. Written as DNA, the CDR3 is TGTGCCATCAAACCCGGGACACCGGATAACTATGGCTACACCTTC.

This clonotype was recorded at least ten times. The chain combines TRBV4-2 with TRBJ1-1; D gene unclear. Germline assignment: CDR1 LGHNA and CDR2 YNFKEQ. This CDR3 region has 11 residues. The V end lost 7 bases, the J end lost 6 bases, and 9 bases lay between the germline ends. The CDR3 region has the DNA TGTGCCAGCACCCTAGGACCTGAAGCTTTCTTT. It codes for CASTLGPEAFF.

Ten or more counts support this clonotype. This chain joins TRBV20-1 and TRBJ2-1; D tentatively fits TRBD1 or TRBD2 (8 bases each). Germline V CDR1 and CDR2: DFQATT, SNEGSKA (reference sequence). Trimming left V 6 bases short and J 5 bases short, with 26 bases between. The CDR3 spans 17 residues. The chain's CDR3 is CSARNIVAGQANNEQFF. CDR3 DNA: TGCAGTGCCAGAAACATAGTAGCGGGACAGGCTAACAATGAGCAGTTCTTC.

This clonotype appeared many times. The chain has TRBV10-3 and TRBJ1-2, with D possibly being TRBD1 (5 bases). V dropped 2 bases and J dropped 4 bases, with 17 bases sitting between them. This CDR3 spans 16 amino acids. Germline-derived CDR1 and CDR2 are ENHRY and SYGVKD. CDR3 loop: CAISERMLAGSYGYTF. The CDR3 DNA reads as TGTGCCATCAGTGAGAGGATGTTGGCAGGGAGCTATGGCTACACCTTC.